The 28 T cell receptor beta chains below come from one sample, sequenced in a study of human T cells and chemical hapten exposure. Time point here: patch test 3, about 24 weeks after DPC sensitization. Treatment meaning: therapeutic diphenylcyclopropenone sensitization with weekly scalp DPC. MiXCR was run by TCRdb on the RACE reads, yielding one entry per CDR3 protein. The repertoire holds about 190,000 distinct CDR3 sequences, with roughly a quarter as singletons. Material: whole blood, obtained in connection with sensitization to the hapten diphenylcyclopropenone (DPC). Receptor source: a woman between 40 and 55 years old with alopecia areata. Some clones in this sample may be carry-over from other donors' samples.

This clonotype was observed a few times. The chain carries TRBV10-3 and TRBJ2-7; D may be TRBD2 (6 bases). V dropped 8 bases and J dropped 1 base, with 18 bases sitting between them. This CDR3 is built from 15 residues. Germline V gene lookup returns CDR1 ENHRY and CDR2 SYGVKD. CDR3 coding DNA: TGTGCCATCGGGGGGTCGGGCCCGAGGTCCTACGAGCAGTACTTC. It translates to CAIGGSGPRSYEQYF.

At least ten counts were recorded for this clonotype. This chain links TRBV9 with TRBJ2-1; D is unresolved. CDR3 size: 12 residues. The V end lost 5 bases, the J end lost 6 bases, and 9 bases lay between the germline ends. Germline CDR1 is SGDLS and CDR2 is YYNGEE. The CDR3 DNA is TGTGCCAGCAGGGGAACGGGCAATGAGCAGTTCTTC. It is translated as CASRGTGNEQFF.

The count of this clonotype is one. The J gene is TRBJ2-5, the V gene TRBV3-1; 11 bases map to TRBD1. V lost 4 bases, J lost 8 bases, and 9 bases stayed unmatched. Germline V gene lookup returns CDR1 LGHDT and CDR2 YNNKEL (reference sequence). CDR3 length equals 15 residues. The CDR3 sequence is CASSPAGTGGVTQYF. CDR3 sequence (DNA): TGTGCCAGCAGCCCGGCCGGGACAGGGGGTGTCACCCAGTACTTC.

This clonotype was seen a few times. J is TRBJ2-1 and V is TRBV7-2; the match to TRBD2 covers 13 bases. The V and J ends lost 5 bases and 6 bases, in that order; junction bases with no gene match: 4. From germline, CDR1 is SGHTA and CDR2 FQGNSA. The CDR3 is 15 residues long. In DNA, the CDR3 is TGTGCCAGCAGCCGGACTAGCGGGAGTTTCAATGAGCAGTTCTTC. Translating it yields CASSRTSGSFNEQFF.

This clonotype turned up a few times. The chain joins TRBV9 to TRBJ2-7; 7 positions agree with TRBD1. The CDR3 is 16 amino acids. Trimming cost V 4 bases and J 5 bases; bases outside gene matches: 15. Germline CDR1 reads SGDLS; CDR2 reads YYNGEE. The chain's CDR3 is CASSITGQLSLHEQYF. The CDR3 region has the DNA TGTGCCAGCAGCATCACGGGACAGTTGAGCCTCCACGAGCAGTACTTC.

This clonotype was seen a handful of times. This chain connects TRBV7-3 to TRBJ2-7, with D perhaps TRBD2 (6 bases). CDR1 is SGHTA, CDR2 FQGTGA, per germline. The CDR3 runs 12 residues. V was cut by 5 bases and J by 6 bases, with 11 bases left in between. As DNA, the CDR3 is TGTGCCAGCAGCACCCACGGGGGCGAGCAGTACTTC. Translation gives CASSTHGGEQYF.

This clonotype was counted between two and nine times. CDR3 loop: CASSARDRAGNGYTF. The CDR3 DNA reads as TGTGCCAGCAGTGCCCGGGACAGGGCGGGGAATGGCTACACCTTC. The chain links TRBV28 to TRBJ1-2; TRBD1 matches 9 bases. CDR1 is MDHEN, CDR2 SYDVKM, per germline. V shed 5 bases and J 6 bases; nucleotides not matched to a gene: 10. CDR3 length equals 15 residues.

This clonotype appeared a few times. The rearrangement links TRBV5-6 to TRBJ2-7, with D unresolved. Trimming removed 5 bases from V and 4 bases from J, with 13 bases in between. CDR1 and CDR2 from the germline V gene are SGHDT and YYEEEE. This CDR3 comprises 13 residues. The CDR3 spells CASSFFTEYEQYF. CDR3 nucleotides: TGTGCCAGCAGTTTCTTTACTGAATACGAGCAGTACTTC.

The V call is TRBV7-8, the J call TRBJ1-1; tentative D call: TRBD1 (5 bases). CDR1 is SGHVS, CDR2 FQNEAQ, per germline. CDR3 length: 13 residues. Trimming shortened V by 5 bases and J by 8 bases, and 15 bases separated the two germline ends. The CDR3 sequence is CASSITGPREAFF. The CDR3 DNA follows: TGTGCCAGCAGCATTACAGGACCTCGCGAAGCTTTCTTT.

This clonotype was counted at least ten times. V usage is TRBV6-2 or TRBV6-3 and J usage is TRBJ2-1; no clear D gene. This CDR3 is 13 amino acids long. Per the germline V gene, CDR1 is MNHEY and CDR2 is SVGEGT. Trimming shortened V by 5 bases and J by 7 bases, and 12 bases separated the two germline ends. CDR3 DNA: TGTGCCAGCAGTCCCATGGACCGGAATGAGCAGTTCTTC. Translated, it gives CASSPMDRNEQFF.

This clonotype was seen a few times. This rearrangement joins TRBV4-2 to TRBJ2-1; D is perhaps TRBD2 (7 bases). V dropped 0 bases and J dropped 2 bases, with 11 bases sitting between them. This CDR3 spans 16 amino acids. Germline lookup yields CDR1 LGHNA and CDR2 YNFKEQ. This CDR3 is CASSQDNGGPYNEQFF. The CDR3 nucleotides are TGTGCCAGCAGCCAAGATAACGGGGGGCCCTACAATGAGCAGTTCTTC.

The chain employs TRBV28 and TRBJ1-2, with a weak D call TRBD1 (6 bases). V was trimmed by 1 base and J by 8 bases, leaving 20 bases between them. The CDR3 contains 16 residues. CDR1 MDHEN and CDR2 SYDVKM come from the germline V gene. The CDR3 nucleotides read TGTGCCAGCAGTTTATTTACAGGGATATCTTCCCGAGGCTACACCTTC. It encodes CASSLFTGISSRGYTF.

The chain has TRBV12-3 or TRBV12-4 and TRBJ1-4; possible D gene TRBD1, 6 bases. Trimming took 5 bases from V and 6 from J, leaving 16 bases between them. CDR3 length: 15 amino acids. This CDR3 is CASSPATGKDEKLFF. The CDR3 region has the DNA TGTGCCAGCAGTCCCGCAACAGGGAAGGATGAAAAACTGTTTTTT.

The rearrangement uses TRBV12-3 or TRBV12-4 and TRBJ2-1, with D possibly being TRBD2 (6 bases). This CDR3 comprises 17 residues. The germline V and J ends were trimmed by 3 bases and 10 bases, with 25 bases remaining between them. The CDR3 DNA reads TGTGCCAGCAGTTTGGTTCGCGTGTTAGCGGAAAGCCCCGAGCAGTTCTTC. Translated, it gives CASSLVRVLAESPEQFF.

In DNA form, the CDR3 reads TGTGCCAGCAGCTCGGGACTAGCGACTGAGCAGTTCTTC. Translation gives CASSSGLATEQFF. This rearrangement joins TRBV7-2 to TRBJ2-1; 10 bases line up with TRBD2. V gave up 4 bases and J gave up 9 bases; unmatched junction bases: 3. The CDR3 extends over 13 amino acids. The germline V gene has CDR1 SGHTA and CDR2 FQGNSA.

The sample holds many counts of this clonotype. The genes are TRBV29-1 and TRBJ2-2; 10 positions match TRBD1. Germline loops: CDR1 SQVTM, CDR2 ANQGSEA. This CDR3 has 17 residues. V dropped 1 base and J dropped 6; count of bases not matched to a gene: 11. The CDR3, as DNA: TGCAGCGTTGAAGGTCTCCGGGACAGGGGCTTCTCCGGGGAGCTGTTTTTT. Translation: CSVEGLRDRGFSGELFF.

This clonotype was detected only a few times. The chain uses TRBV4-3 and TRBJ2-4; D uncertain. V lost 1 base and J 15 bases, leaving 13 bases between the germline ends. CDR3 size: 12 residues. The germline V gene has CDR1 LGHNA and CDR2 YSLEER. The CDR3 DNA follows: TGCGCCAGCAGCCAAGTCGGCGGTCTAGTGTACTTC. Translation: CASSQVGGLVYF.

This clonotype has more than one count but fewer than ten. The chain carries TRBV4-1 and TRBJ2-1, with D possibly being TRBD1 or TRBD2 (5 bases each). The CDR3 covers 14 residues. Trimming removed 0 bases at V and 6 bases at J, with 9 bases between. Germline CDR1 and CDR2: MGHRA and YSYEKL. The CDR3 DNA follows: TGCGCCAGCAGCCAAGATGGGACCTTCAATGAGCAGTTCTTC. It translates to CASSQDGTFNEQFF.

The chain is built from TRBV27 and TRBJ2-1; D remains ambiguous. This CDR3 spans 14 amino acids. Germline CDR1 and CDR2: MNHEY and SMNVEV (reference sequence). Trimming took 5 bases from V and 2 from J, leaving 10 bases between them. In DNA form, the CDR3 reads TGTGCCAGCAGTAAGGGTATGGCCTACAATGAGCAGTTCTTC. This translates into CASSKGMAYNEQFF.

This clonotype was seen many times. This rearrangement joins TRBV7-9 to TRBJ2-7; D perhaps matches TRBD1 (5 bases). This CDR3 is 15 amino acids long. Per the germline V gene, CDR1 is SEHNR and CDR2 is FQNEAQ (reference sequence). The germline V and J ends were trimmed by 2 bases and 1 base, with 12 bases remaining between them. CDR3 region: CASSLHRQNSYEQYF. As DNA, the CDR3 is TGTGCCAGCAGCTTACATCGACAGAATTCCTACGAGCAGTACTTC.

This clonotype was seen repeatedly, ten times or more. The chain uses TRBV10-3 and TRBJ2-3, with D maybe TRBD2 (6 bases). V gave up 6 bases and J gave up 3 bases, with 16 bases separating them. CDR3 length: 15 residues. The germline V gene encodes CDR1 ENHRY and CDR2 SYGVKD. The CDR3 DNA reads TGTGCCATCAGCGCGGCGGGACGGAATACAGATACGCAGTATTTT. This encodes CAISAAGRNTDTQYF.

This clonotype was seen a few times. This chain connects TRBV4-2 to TRBJ1-1; the D is unclear. The CDR3 is made up of 14 amino acids. Trimming took off 1 base at V and 6 bases at J, with 12 bases between the two ends. The germline V gene encodes CDR1 LGHNA and CDR2 YNFKEQ. DNA for the CDR3: TGTGCCAGCAGCCAAGGGTTCCTTTTCTCTGAAGCTTTCTTT. Translation: CASSQGFLFSEAFF.

V usage is TRBV10-2 and J usage is TRBJ1-4; D remains ambiguous. The germline gives CDR1 WSHSY, CDR2 SAAADI. The CDR3 is made up of 13 amino acids. Trimming left V 7 bases short and J 8 bases short, with 14 bases between. The CDR3 nucleotides read TGCGCCAGCAAGGACGGACTTAGGGAAAAACTGTTTTTT. Translated: CASKDGLREKLFF.

The rearrangement joins TRBV28 to TRBJ2-5; 7 nucleotides line up with TRBD1. After removal of 4 bases from V and 2 bases from J, the junction contained 10 bases not matched to a gene. The CDR3 spans 16 residues. CDR1 and CDR2 (germline): MDHEN, SYDVKM. In DNA form, the CDR3 reads TGTGCCAGCAGTTCCCCACAGGGGCGAGGTCAAGAGACCCAGTACTTC. Residues: CASSSPQGRGQETQYF.

V usage is TRBV5-6 and J usage is TRBJ1-4; D uncertain. Trimming stripped 4 bases from V and 1 base from J, with 8 bases between. Germline V gene data show CDR1 as SGHDT and CDR2 as YYEEEE. The CDR3 is 14 amino acids. The DNA of the CDR3 is TGTGCCAGCAGCCGGATAGGAACTAATGAAAAACTGTTTTTT. It is translated as CASSRIGTNEKLFF.

The chain employs TRBV20-1 and TRBJ2-7; D may be TRBD2 (6 bases). This CDR3 comprises 17 residues. The germline V and J ends were trimmed by 0 bases and 1 base, with 19 bases remaining between them. In germline, CDR1 is DFQATT, CDR2 SNEGSKA (reference sequence). As DNA, the CDR3 is TGCAGTGCTAGAGAAAAGGGTCGTGAGCGGGTATCCTACGAGCAGTACTTC. Protein: CSAREKGRERVSYEQYF.

The CDR3 sequence is CASNRAGGDEQFF. For the CDR3, the DNA is TGTGCCAGTAACAGGGCAGGAGGCGATGAGCAGTTCTTC. This sequence joins TRBV7-2 and TRBJ2-1, with D perhaps TRBD1 (6 bases). The V gene lost 9 bases and the J gene lost 8 bases, with 17 bases spanning the gap. This CDR3 spans 13 amino acids. Looked up from germline, CDR1 is SGHTA and CDR2 is FQGNSA.

This clonotype has just a few counts. The chain recombines TRBV28 with TRBJ2-3; D may be TRBD1 (5 bases). Germline CDR1 reads MDHEN; CDR2 reads SYDVKM. V lost 8 bases to trimming and J lost 2 bases, with 11 bases between them. The CDR3 covers 13 residues. Here the CDR3 DNA reads TGTGCCAGCGTCACAGGATTCACAGATACGCAGTATTTT. Its protein product is CASVTGFTDTQYF.